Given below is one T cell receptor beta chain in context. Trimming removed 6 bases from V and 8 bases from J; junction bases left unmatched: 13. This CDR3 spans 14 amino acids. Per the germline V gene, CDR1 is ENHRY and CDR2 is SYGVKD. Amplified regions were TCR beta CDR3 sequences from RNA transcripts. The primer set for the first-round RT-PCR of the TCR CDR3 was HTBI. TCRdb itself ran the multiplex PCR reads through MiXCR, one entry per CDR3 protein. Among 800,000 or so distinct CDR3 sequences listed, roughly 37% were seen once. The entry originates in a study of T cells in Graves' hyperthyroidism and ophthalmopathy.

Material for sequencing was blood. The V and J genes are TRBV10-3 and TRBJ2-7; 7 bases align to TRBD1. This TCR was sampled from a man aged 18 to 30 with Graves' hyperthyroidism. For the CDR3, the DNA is TGTGCCATCAGGGTCGGGACAGATCAGCCCCAGCAGTACTTC. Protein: CAIRVGTDQPQQYF.